Below, 11 T cell receptor beta chains from the same sample are listed, as sequenced in a study of T-cell memory formation after mild COVID-19. MiXCR, applied by TCRdb to the 5' RACE reads, yields one record per CDR3 protein. The data hold fewer than 400,000 distinct CDR3 sequences, with approximately 15% observed a single time. Sequenced input: PBMCs or a T cell subset sorted from them (not recorded which). These receptors were obtained from a man younger than 30 who had mild COVID-19 (a few samples of this study predate the infection). Cell type and time point are not known.

This clonotype showed up just a few times. The rearrangement uses TRBV6-5 and TRBJ1-6; 9 bases are shared with TRBD1. This CDR3 is 13 amino acids long. Germline CDR1 MNHEY, CDR2 SVGAGI. J was trimmed by 9 bases and V by 4 bases; bases with no gene match: 1. The CDR3 here is CASSWTGVSPLHF. For the CDR3, the DNA is TGTGCCAGCAGTTGGACAGGGGTTTCACCCCTCCACTTT.

This clonotype was seen a few times. The V gene is TRBV7-6, the J gene TRBJ2-1; perhaps TRBD1 as D (5 bases). The V gene's germline CDR1 is SGHVS and CDR2 FNYEAQ. The CDR3 length is 11 residues. The ends were cut back, 3 bases at V and 9 bases at J, with 6 bases in the middle. Written as DNA, the CDR3 is TGTGCCAGCAGCTTTCAGGGTGAGCAGTTCTTC. Its translation is CASSFQGEQFF.

The chain joins TRBV2 to TRBJ2-1, with D possibly matching TRBD2 (5 bases). V gave up 8 bases and J gave up 2 bases, with 16 bases separating them. Per the germline V gene, CDR1 is SNHLY and CDR2 is FYNNEI. CDR3 length: 15 amino acids. Here the CDR3 reads CASLPDGIAYNEQFF. CDR3 sequence (DNA): TGTGCCAGCCTCCCGGACGGGATCGCCTACAATGAGCAGTTCTTC. The entire variable domain, with the rest obtained from reference TRBV2 and TRBJ2-1, is as follows: EPEVTQTPSHQVTQMGQEVILRCVPISNHLYFYWYRQILGQKVEFLVSFYNNEISEKSEIFDDQFSVERPDGSNFTLKIRSTKLEDSAMYFCASLPDGIAYNEQFFGPGTRLTVL.

This chain links TRBV10-3 with TRBJ2-7, with TRBD1 matching over 9 bases. J gave up 4 bases and V 8 bases, and 9 bases lay outside the gene matches. Germline V gives CDR1 ENHRY, CDR2 SYGVKD. This CDR3 is 14 amino acids long. The CDR3: CAIGKDRGVYEQYV. CDR3 DNA: TGTGCCATCGGGAAGGACAGGGGAGTATACGAGCAGTACGTC.

The chain uses TRBV7-2 and TRBJ1-1; 7 nucleotides line up with TRBD1. The CDR3 runs to 15 residues. Germline values: CDR1 SGHTA, CDR2 FQGNSA. V dropped 2 bases and J dropped 6; count of bases not matched to a gene: 9. CDR3 DNA: TGTGCCAGCAGCTTAAGGGGGCCGGGGAGCGCTGAAGCTTTCTTT. Translation: CASSLRGPGSAEAFF.

V gene TRBV7-9 combines with J gene TRBJ2-1; the D call may be TRBD1 or TRBD2 (5 bases each). The germline V gene has CDR1 SEHNR and CDR2 FQNEAQ (reference sequence). The CDR3 runs to 12 residues. Trimming pared 5 bases from V and 9 bases from J, leaving 11 bases between. CDR3 loop: CASSPSGTEQFF. In DNA, the CDR3 is TGTGCCAGCAGCCCCTCTGGGACTGAGCAGTTCTTC.

This clonotype was seen a handful of times. The chain carries TRBV4-1 and TRBJ1-1; 7 positions match TRBD1. The V and J ends lost 3 bases and 3 bases, in that order; junction bases with no gene match: 7. CDR3 length: 15 residues. CDR1 is MGHRA, CDR2 YSYEKL, per germline. The chain's CDR3 is CASSQVAGGDTEAFF. CDR3 coding DNA: TGCGCCAGCAGCCAGGTCGCAGGGGGGGACACTGAAGCTTTCTTT.

A few counts support this clonotype. V is TRBV7-2 and J is TRBJ1-4, with no clear D. Germline assignment: CDR1 SGHTA and CDR2 FQGNSA. Between the trimmed V and J ends, which lost 1 base and 0 bases, there was a span of 12 bases. This CDR3 region has 17 residues. CDR3 amino acids: CASSLGSLYTTNEKLFF. The CDR3 region has the DNA TGTGCCAGCAGCTTAGGTTCACTTTACACAACTAATGAAAAACTGTTTTTT.

This clonotype appeared a few times. The chain couples TRBV3-1 to TRBJ1-1; 11 positions match TRBD1. This CDR3 has 15 amino acids. Germline assignment: CDR1 LGHDT and CDR2 YNNKEL (reference sequence). The ends lost 3 bases at V and 6 bases at J; junction bases unmatched: 6. The CDR3 loop is CASSQGQGGGSEAFF. In nucleotides, the CDR3 is TGTGCCAGCAGCCAGGGACAGGGGGGGGGATCTGAAGCTTTCTTT.

V gene TRBV29-1 combines with J gene TRBJ1-1; 8 nucleotides line up with TRBD1. The length of the CDR3 is 17 residues. The J segment lost 3 bases and the V segment lost 4 bases, leaving 16 bases of the junction unmatched. CDR1 and CDR2 (germline): SQVTM, ANQGSEA. Here the CDR3 reads CSVGWDTYDRGYTEAFF. The CDR3 DNA reads as TGCAGCGTTGGTTGGGATACTTACGACAGGGGTTACACTGAAGCTTTCTTT.

This clonotype was counted between two and nine times. V usage is TRBV18 and J usage is TRBJ2-1, with 8 bases lining up with TRBD2. Germline V gives CDR1 KGHSH, CDR2 LQKENI. V trimming: 3 bases; J trimming: 2 bases; junction bases outside the gene matches: 6. The CDR3 spans 16 residues. CDR3 nucleotides: TGTGCCAGCTCACCCCCCCGGGGGGGGACCTACAATGAGCAGTTCTTC. Protein: CASSPPRGGTYNEQFF.